Here is one T cell receptor (beta chain) with its context. Its cognate antigen is unknown. Donor samples were obtained from healthy Caucasian individuals from Russia, aged about 6 to 95. Primers used in a second PCR of roughly 6 to 12 cycles were a sample-barcoded 5' primer and a J-beta primer mix. Per-sample output comprised a minimum of 3 million paired-end reads containing CDR3. TCRdb called the 5' RACE reads again in MiXCR, with one record for every CDR3 protein. The data show 1 million or so distinct CDR3 sequences, 40% to 55% seen once. This record comes from a study of blood T cells in healthy people across ages. Per germline, CDR1 MNHEY and CDR2 SVGAGI. Trimming cost V 0 bases and J 11 bases, with 19 bases left between them. The CDR3 sequence is 15 residues long. Points from the study as a whole: Without sorted subsets, naive and antigen-experienced compartments could not be conclusively compared.

V usage is TRBV6-5 and J usage is TRBJ2-5; D call uncertain. Sample: blood. This clonotype was obtained from a woman aged 60-70 years in good health. CDR3 DNA: TGTGCCAGCAGTTACTCAGTCCAATATCACTTTGTGCAGTACTTC. Encoded protein: CASSYSVQYHFVQYF.